This entry concerns a single T cell receptor (beta chain). Assay used: immunoSEQ multiplex PCR; TCRdb lists only in-frame clones, some missing. The table lists some 150,000 clones, 90% to 95% of them singletons. The data were taken from a study of control samples from healthy donors and cancer patients. Trimming stripped 3 bases from V and 6 bases from J, with 12 bases between. The CDR3 totals 13 residues. This sequence originates from a woman in her twenties or thirties in good health. The sample was blood. The V gene is TRBV12-3 or TRBV12-4, the J gene TRBJ2-7; D might be TRBD1 (5 bases). CDR3: CASSFPQDSEQYF. The CDR3 bases are TGTGCCAGCAGTTTCCCACAGGATTCCGAGCAGTACTTC.